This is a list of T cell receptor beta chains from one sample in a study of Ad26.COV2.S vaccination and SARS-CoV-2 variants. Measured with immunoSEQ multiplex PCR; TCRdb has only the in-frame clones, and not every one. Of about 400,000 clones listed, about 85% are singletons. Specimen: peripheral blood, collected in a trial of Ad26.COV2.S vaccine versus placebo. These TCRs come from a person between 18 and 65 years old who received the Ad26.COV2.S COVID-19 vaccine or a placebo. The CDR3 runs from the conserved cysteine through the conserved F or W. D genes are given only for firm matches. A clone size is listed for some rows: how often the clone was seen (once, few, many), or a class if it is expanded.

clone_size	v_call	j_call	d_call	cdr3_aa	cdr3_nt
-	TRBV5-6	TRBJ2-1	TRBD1	CASSGGQGAPSYNEQFF	TGTGCCAGCAGCGGTGGACAGGGGGCCCCTTCCTACAATGAGCAGTTCTTC
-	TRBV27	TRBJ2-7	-	CASSLNLRGPRAKQYF	TGTGCCAGCAGTTTGAATTTGAGAGGACCACGCGCGAAGCAGTACTTC
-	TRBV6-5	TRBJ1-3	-	CASWGGSSGNTIYF	TGTGCCTCTTGGGGGGGGTCTTCTGGAAACACCATATATTTT
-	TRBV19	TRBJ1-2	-	CASSTLGGYTF	TGTGCCAGTAGTACTTTAGGAGGCTACACCTTC
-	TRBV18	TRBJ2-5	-	CASSPRGATTSPETQYF	TGTGCCAGCTCACCACGGGGGGCCACAACTAGCCCAGAGACCCAGTACTTC
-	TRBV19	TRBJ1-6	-	CASSIRQGPNSPLHF	TGTGCCAGTAGTATACGCCAGGGCCCAAATTCACCCCTCCACTTT
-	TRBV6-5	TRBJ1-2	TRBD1	CASSWTGRNYGYTF	TGTGCCAGCAGTTGGACAGGCCGAAACTATGGCTACACCTTC
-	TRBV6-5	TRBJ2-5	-	CASLPAAIVQETQYF	TGTGCCAGCCTGCCGGCTGCCATCGTACAAGAGACCCAGTACTTC
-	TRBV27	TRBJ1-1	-	CASSPDVGGEAFF	TGTGCCAGCAGTCCAGACGTGGGGGGAGAAGCTTTCTTT
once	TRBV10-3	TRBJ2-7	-	CAMGPSSYEQYF	TGTGCCATGGGGCCATCCTCCTACGAGCAGTACTTC
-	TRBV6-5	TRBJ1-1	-	CASRPLVNTEAFF	TGTGCCAGCAGACCTCTGGTGAACACTGAAGCTTTCTTT
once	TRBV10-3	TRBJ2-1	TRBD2	CAISGTSGGPSSYNEQFF	TGTGCCATCAGTGGGACTAGCGGGGGCCCCAGCTCCTACAATGAGCAGTTCTTC
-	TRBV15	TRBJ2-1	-	CATSRDSASSAVSSYNEQFF	TGTGCCACCAGCAGAGATTCAGCCTCCTCAGCGGTCTCCTCCTACAATGAGCAGTTCTTC
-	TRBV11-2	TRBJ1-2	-	CASSLGFRRDNYGYTF	TGTGCCAGCAGCTTAGGTTTCCGGAGGGATAACTATGGCTACACCTTC
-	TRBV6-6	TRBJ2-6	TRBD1	CASSRTTGTGAGANVLTF	TGTGCCAGCAGTCGCACTACCGGGACAGGGGCTGGGGCCAACGTCCTGACTTTC
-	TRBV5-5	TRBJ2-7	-	CASSLRGPYEQYF	TGTGCCAGCAGCCTGAGGGGACCCTACGAGCAGTACTTC
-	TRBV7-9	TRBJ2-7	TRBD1	CASSSTGGDRRFLGYEQYF	TGTGCCAGCAGCTCGACTGGAGGGGACAGGAGATTCCTAGGCTACGAGCAGTACTTC
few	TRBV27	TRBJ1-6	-	CASSLSPGRGYNSPLHF	TGTGCCAGCAGTTTATCCCCTGGGAGGGGTTATAATTCACCCCTCCACTTT
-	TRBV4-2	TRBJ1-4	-	CASSLNGVREKLFF	TGTGCCAGCAGCCTCAACGGGGTTCGGGAAAAACTGTTTTTT
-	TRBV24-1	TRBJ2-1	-	CATSDLFSDEQFF	TGTGCCACCAGTGATTTGTTCAGCGATGAGCAGTTCTTC
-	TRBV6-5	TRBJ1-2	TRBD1	CASSYFGQGNYGYTF	TGTGCCAGCAGTTACTTCGGACAGGGTAACTATGGCTACACCTTC
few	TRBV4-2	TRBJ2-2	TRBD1	CASSQARGGGTGELFF	TGTGCCAGCAGCCAAGCGAGAGGGGGCGGGACCGGGGAGCTGTTTTTT
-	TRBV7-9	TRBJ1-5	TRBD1	CASSDRGIQPQHF	TGTGCCAGCAGCGACAGGGGTATTCAGCCCCAGCATTTT
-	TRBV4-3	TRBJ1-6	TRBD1	CASSQGGTGYFGSPLHF	TGCGCCAGCAGCCAAGGGGGGACAGGGTACTTTGGATCACCCCTCCACTTT
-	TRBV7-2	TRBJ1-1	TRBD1	CASSRQGITEAFF	TGTGCCAGCAGCAGACAGGGAATCACTGAAGCTTTCTTT
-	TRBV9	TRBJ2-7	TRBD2	CASSVSGGSPYEQYF	TGTGCCAGCAGCGTATCGGGGGGGAGTCCCTACGAGCAGTACTTC
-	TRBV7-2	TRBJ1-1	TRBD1	CASSFRGQGEAFF	TGTGCCAGCAGCTTCCGGGGACAGGGGGAAGCTTTCTTT
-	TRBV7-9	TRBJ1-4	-	CASARSGVDEKLFF	TGTGCCAGCGCGCGCAGCGGGGTTGATGAAAAACTGTTTTTT
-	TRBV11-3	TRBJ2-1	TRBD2	CASSLALAGGQGEQFF	TGTGCCAGCAGCTTAGCCCTAGCGGGGGGGCAGGGTGAGCAGTTCTTC